These 5 T cell receptor beta chains were all obtained from the same sample, sequenced in a study of CD8+CD57+ T cells in acquired aplastic anemia. Genomic DNA acted as the template from which TCR beta VDJ combination and CDR3 sequence profiling were carried out. MiXCR was run by TCRdb on the reads, yielding one entry per CDR3 protein. The table records 450,000 to 600,000 distinct CDR3 sequences, approximately 33% of them present only once. Sequenced patients had shown CD8+CD57+ cell expansion by flow cytometry. Specimen: sorted CD4+, CD8+, or CD8+CD57+ T cells (not recorded which) from PBMCs. Receptors were obtained from a human donor with aplastic anemia.

This clonotype was detected ten times or more. The J gene is TRBJ1-2, the V gene TRBV10-2; D is possibly TRBD1 (5 bases). Germline lookup yields CDR1 WSHSY and CDR2 SAAADI. The CDR3 loop spans 15 amino acids. The ends were cut back, 5 bases at V and 0 bases at J, with 13 bases in the middle. Here the CDR3 reads CASSWDLAANYGYTF. CDR3 nucleotides: TGCGCCAGCAGTTGGGACCTCGCCGCTAACTATGGCTACACCTTC.

The rearrangement links TRBV9 to TRBJ2-1; tentative D call: TRBD2 (7 bases). The CDR3 has 15 amino acids. V gave up 4 bases and J gave up 4 bases, with 15 bases separating them. Per germline, CDR1 SGDLS and CDR2 YYNGEE. In DNA form, the CDR3 reads TGTGCCAGCAGCCCTGGGGGGGCGGGATACAATGAGCAGTTCTTC. Its translation: CASSPGGAGYNEQFF.

This clonotype was found a few times. The J gene is TRBJ2-3, the V gene TRBV12-3 or TRBV12-4; either TRBD1 or TRBD2 may supply D (5 bases each). The CDR3 length is 15 residues. With 3 bases removed from V and 1 base from J, the gap between germline ends came to 11 bases. This CDR3 is CASSFGQGGTDTQYF. CDR3 DNA: TGTGCCAGCAGTTTCGGGCAGGGAGGCACAGATACGCAGTATTTT.

The rearrangement links TRBV7-3 to TRBJ1-1, with 10 bases that match TRBD1. This CDR3 comprises 15 residues. Trimming at V came to 5 bases and at J to 5 bases, leaving 8 bases not matched to a gene. Looked up from germline, CDR1 is SGHTA and CDR2 is FQGTGA. For the CDR3, the DNA is TGTGCCAGCAGCACGCAGACAGGGGGCAAGACTGAAGCTTTCTTT. Protein product: CASSTQTGGKTEAFF.

This clonotype was detected many times. V usage is TRBV4-1 and J usage is TRBJ1-6; TRBD1 matches at 8 bases. V shed 6 bases and J 6 bases; nucleotides not matched to a gene: 10. This CDR3 is built from 16 residues. From germline, CDR1 is MGHRA and CDR2 YSYEKL. The CDR3: CASREDRDGLNSPLHF. The CDR3 DNA reads as TGCGCCAGCAGGGAGGACAGGGATGGTCTTAATTCACCCCTCCACTTT.